The 4 T cell receptor beta chains listed next were all sequenced from one sample in a study of T cells in tuberculosis. Data came from immunoSEQ multiplex PCR; TCRdb stores just in-frame clones and leaves some out. The sample consists of roughly 35,000 clones, approximately 93% of them appearing once. The material sequenced was PBMCs. The origin of the receptors is a donor aged 5-35 years with latent tuberculosis or without tuberculosis infection.

The V and J genes are TRBV7-6 and TRBJ1-1, with TRBD1 matching 10 bases. The ends lost 1 base at V and 0 bases at J; junction bases unmatched: 2. Per germline, CDR1 SGHVS and CDR2 FNYEAQ. CDR3 size: 16 residues. The DNA for the CDR3 is TGTGCCAGCAGCTTAGGACAGGGGGCATTGAACACTGAAGCTTTCTTT. Translated, it gives CASSLGQGALNTEAFF.

The chain combines TRBV5-5 with TRBJ1-3; the D is unclear. Germline V gives CDR1 SGHKS, CDR2 YYEKEE (reference sequence). Trimming took 0 bases from V and 0 from J, leaving 10 bases between them. The CDR3 extends over 16 amino acids. The CDR3 spells CASSLVTANSGNTIYF. The CDR3 DNA reads TGTGCCAGCAGCTTGGTGACTGCCAACTCTGGAAACACCATATATTTT. Full variable domain (remainder filled in from reference TRBV5-5 and TRBJ1-3): DAGVTQSPTHLIKTRGQQVTLRCSPISGHKSVSWYQQVLGQGPQFIFQYYEKEERGRGNFPDRFSARQFPNYSSELNVNALLLGDSALYLCASSLVTANSGNTIYFGEGSWLTVV.

As DNA, the CDR3 is TGTGCCAGCAGCTTAGCGCCGGGAAAATACGAGCAGTACTTC. Residues: CASSLAPGKYEQYF. The chain joins TRBV7-9 to TRBJ2-7, with D tentatively TRBD2 (5 bases). The CDR3 totals 14 residues. V lost 0 bases to trimming and J lost 4 bases, with 10 bases between them. The germline V gene encodes CDR1 SEHNR and CDR2 FQNEAQ (reference sequence).

The rearrangement uses TRBV18 and TRBJ2-1; TRBD1 matches at 12 bases. Germline CDR1 KGHSH, CDR2 LQKENI. The V gene end was trimmed by 2 bases and the J gene end by 7 bases; junction bases not matched to a gene: 9. There are 17 residues in the CDR3. CDR3 in amino acids: CASSPTSPGQGANEQFF. For the CDR3, the DNA is TGTGCCAGCTCACCAACCTCTCCGGGACAGGGGGCAAATGAGCAGTTCTTC.